This T cell receptor (beta chain) is drawn from a study of shared clonotypes between healthy human individuals. Roughly 33,000 T cell genomes, or approximately 0.2 ug DNA, went into the sorted-subset replicate PCRs. Clones were read by immunoSEQ multiplex PCR, and TCRdb kept only the in-frame ones, dropping some. The repertoire holds 560,000 or so clones, with 95% to 96% as singletons. As concerns this clone: Its antigen is unknown.

Study findings and constraints: Represented genetic and exposure-history diversity was restricted by having few donors. It was the non-shared clonotypes that had lower generation probabilities than clonotypes shared by all four donors. Larger richness was generally estimated for naive than memory subsets.

Naive CD8 cells lacked CD45RO and underwent positive selection for CCR7, leaving out terminally differentiated effector memory CD45RA+ cells. Sequencing was performed on naive CD8+ T cells sorted from blood. This clonotype was obtained from a woman in her 30s in good health.

This chain's CDR3 is CASSWYGGDIQYF. The CDR3 DNA is TGTGCCAGCAGCTGGTACGGGGGAGACATTCAGTACTTC. The chain recombines TRBV6-6 with TRBJ2-4, with a possible D match to TRBD2 (6 bases). Trimming took 6 bases from V and 8 from J, leaving 14 bases between them. The CDR3 contains 13 residues. Germline V lookup: CDR1 MNHNY, CDR2 SVGAGI (reference sequence).